This T cell receptor (beta chain) emerged from a study of beta chain features in type 1 diabetes. Expressed TCRB transcripts were sequenced, since all the RNA that had been isolated was reverse transcribed. TCRdb's copy holds only in-frame clones and misses some; the assay was immunoSEQ multiplex PCR. The table has about half a million clones, roughly 10% seen once; the top ten hold around 0.05%. On this clone: Its specificity is unknown.

One heparinised blood draw averaging approximately 0.11 L was given by each donor. Purity exceeded 98% in all sorted populations. The CDR3 is made up of 12 amino acids. Trimming took off 5 bases at V and 7 bases at J, with 11 bases between the two ends. Germline V gives CDR1 MDHEN, CDR2 SYDVKM. The study's findings and limits: Moderate but significant shortening of TCRB CDR3s was recorded in all four CD4+ subsets from Type 1 diabetes patients. cDNA-based reads could over-represent cells with high TCR expression.

This clonotype was obtained from a woman aged 18-30 years in good health. Material: naive CD4+ T cells from blood. V usage is TRBV28 and J usage is TRBJ1-2; possibly TRBD1 for D (6 bases). CDR3 protein: CASSTTGSGYTF. DNA of the CDR3: TGTGCCAGCAGTACGACAGGTTCTGGCTACACCTTC.